Sequencing of this TCR beta chain was carried out in a study of a mutant IDH1 vaccine in newly diagnosed glioma. Points from the study as a whole: Patients showed vaccine-induced immune responses at a rate of roughly 93%.

Concerning this clone itself: As yet, its antigen is unknown.

Stated time point: week 23, last vaccination. The investigators gave 300 ug of mutant IDH1 20-mer peptide in each vaccine dose, together with topical imiquimod. Trimming pared 5 bases from V and 1 base from J, leaving 11 bases between. CDR1 is LNHDA and CDR2 is SQIVND in the germline V gene (reference sequence). The CDR3 has 14 amino acids. TCRdb keeps only in-frame clones here, not all; method: immunoSEQ multiplex PCR. The table has about 67,000 clones, over 75% seen once. The chain uses TRBV19 and TRBJ1-2; D is possibly TRBD1 (5 bases). Sequenced material: PBMCs, taken from a glioma patient whose treatment included an IDH1 peptide vaccine. This TCR was sampled from a man aged 18 to 30 with glioma. The CDR3 spells CASSRPGGNYGYTF. The CDR3 DNA is TGTGCCAGTAGTCGCCCGGGGGGTAACTATGGCTACACCTTC. The full variable domain, in which reference TRBV19 and TRBJ1-2 provide the parts outside the CDR3, is DGGITQSPKYLFRKEGQNVTLSCEQNLNHDAMYWYRQDPGQGLRLIYYSQIVNDFQKGDIAEGYSVSREKKESFPLTVTSAQKNPTAFYLCASSRPGGNYGYTFGSGTRLTVV.